This T cell receptor (beta chain) was identified in a study of shared clonotypes between healthy human individuals (TCRdb year 2020). A note on the overall study: Three men and a couple of women, aged 18 to 49 years, made up the cohort. For each donor, CD4 naive and CD4 memory were each run on three plates, CD8 naive on two plates, and CD8 memory on one plate. To estimate repertoire size and how much clonotype sharing occurs between individuals, the study deeply sequenced the blood TCR repertoires of several healthy adults. Libraries were prepared and TCR repertoires were sequenced by different laboratories using diverse techniques, in order to increase sequencing depth and limit assay-specific biases. Between about 0.8 and 9 billion PBMCs per donor were obtained by leukapheresis. What the study reported, not specific to this receptor: Sampling was restricted to blood, and TCR repertoires in tissue are likely to differ from TCR repertoires in blood. Estimated clonotype richness was generally larger for naive than for memory subsets. Because the study included a small number of donors, the genetic and exposure-history diversity represented was limited. Based on pairwise subsampling, the degree of clonotype sharing among donors was expected to be affected by sequencing depth. Clonotypes shared by all four sorted-subset donors showed higher generation probabilities than non-shared clonotypes. Even with the large sequencing depth, rarefaction of the sorted-subset datasets indicated that sequencing was incomplete. When a handful of donors were compared, the shared fraction of clonotypes was about 5% for naive CD4, roughly 3.4% for naive CD8, 2.3% for memory CD4, and 0.4% for memory CD8.

Healthy HIV-negative adults with no recently reported acute infections or vaccinations were included as donors. Every donor was a Caucasian adult residing in Nashville, Tennessee, USA. CD4+ T cells were enriched through magnetic negative selection, after which naive cells were positively selected on CD45RA and the remaining negative fraction served as the memory subset. After blood collection by leukapheresis, PBMCs were isolated using Ficoll-Histopaque density gradient centrifugation and then cryopreserved in the vapor phase of liquid nitrogen. Analytical flow cytometry was used to check the purity and quantity of every magnetically sorted T cell population. Each sorted fraction had its genomic DNA isolated and then quantified by UV absorbance on a Nanodrop 2000c. Sequences KGHSH (CDR1) and LQKENI (CDR2) are obtained from the germline V gene. V ends up 6 bases short and J 6 bases short, with an unmatched junction base count of 7. From cysteine to phenylalanine, the CDR3 is 14 amino acids long. The sequence is cut down to CDR3 DNA, 42 bases in frame from base 1.

Using the deep immunoSEQ assay, TCR CDR3 regions were amplified from genomic DNA by multiplex PCR. Extracted genomic DNA from each cell subset was distributed evenly across all wells of several immunoSEQ 96-well plates, and each plate was treated as a replicate. Each replicate PCR for sorted subsets received about 210 ng genomic DNA, equal to roughly 33,000 T cell genomes. Purified libraries were measured with a Qubit 3.0 fluorometer, size-checked on a Bioanalyzer 2100, and measured again with the KAPA Library Quantification kit. Each immunoSEQ 96-well plate was sequenced on its own single-read 150-cycle Illumina NextSeq 550 flow cell. The authors' analysis ran thus. Because the immunoSEQ output included only junctional sequences and no quality scores, the filtering could not be the same as the filtering used for full-length reads. Sequences were annotated with PyIR, a Python wrapper for IgBLAST v1.9, and V/J genes and CDR3 were assigned using IMGT germline references. Reads were filtered out if the reads had weak V/J assignments (E-value above 1e-6), no CDR3, stop codons, out-of-frame junctions, or ambiguous translated residues. A V3J clonotype was defined by an identical inferred V gene, J gene, and CDR3 amino acid sequence. To compute the percentage overlap between repertoires, the number of shared unique clonotypes was divided by the size of the smaller repertoire. Three approaches were used to assess repertoire richness: RTK rarefaction, the Chao1 estimator, and Recon v2.1 estimates of unobserved clonotypes. OLGA was used to compute generation probabilities for all TCRbeta clonotypes that the gDNA method yielded from four donors. TCRdb took over this immuneACCESS table, retaining in-frame rearrangements with V and J assigned. Such tables are incomplete; in checked studies, under half of the missing clones stem from an unresolved V gene, and the remainder is unexplained. V and J calls and clone size are given by that table; D and trimming were obtained from the DNA. A total of roughly 2.5 million clones appear in this sample, over 85% of them only once. The top ten clones comprise 0.13% to 0.15% of the sample.

About this clone itself: The target of this receptor is not known. No qualities accompany the bases; no much larger clone lies one base away.

Rearrangement joined TRBV18 to TRBJ1-4, with 7 bases in between that match TRBD1. Sequencing was done on a sample of naive CD4+ T cells sorted from blood. Reading the label with the study, this specimen's cell subset or site is: CD45RA+ positively selected. The receptor was derived from a man aged 18 to 29 in good health. The nucleotide sequence reads as follows: TGTGCCAGCTCCCGGGACAGAGGGTATGAAAAACTGTTTTTT. The encoded protein is CASSRDRGYEKLFF.